The sample holds a few counts of the clone carrying this TCR beta chain. In TCRdb, the RT-PCR reads were re-called with MiXCR into one record per CDR3 protein. The table lists around 570,000 distinct CDR3 sequences, roughly 10% of them singletons, with 11% in the top ten. The record originates from a study of response to subunit inactivated influenza vaccine. The length of the CDR3 is 14 residues. With 0 bases removed from V and 3 bases from J, the gap between germline ends came to 3 bases. From germline, CDR1 is MGHRA and CDR2 YSYEKL. These data also featured in a second study, about T cells expressing NK-cell markers. As that study records: In generating TCR beta cDNA, 5'RACE template switching with UMIs was used. Researchers got TCR beta repertoires out of sorted CD3+CD56+NKG2C+, CD3+CD56+NKG2C- and CD3+CD56-NKG2C+ T cells. Most of the eight sequenced donors tested HCMV-seropositive; one tested seronegative. An anti-gamma-delta TCR antibody confined sorting to alpha-beta TCR T cells across several of the experiments.

The starting material was PBMCs from blood, obtained on the day of vaccination. The J gene is TRBJ2-6, the V gene TRBV4-1; D gene unclear. The TCR comes from a man aged 45-60 years who received an inactivated influenza vaccine. The DNA for the CDR3 is TGCGCCAGCAGCCAAGAGATTGGGGCCAACGTCCTGACTTTC. This translates into CASSQEIGANVLTF.